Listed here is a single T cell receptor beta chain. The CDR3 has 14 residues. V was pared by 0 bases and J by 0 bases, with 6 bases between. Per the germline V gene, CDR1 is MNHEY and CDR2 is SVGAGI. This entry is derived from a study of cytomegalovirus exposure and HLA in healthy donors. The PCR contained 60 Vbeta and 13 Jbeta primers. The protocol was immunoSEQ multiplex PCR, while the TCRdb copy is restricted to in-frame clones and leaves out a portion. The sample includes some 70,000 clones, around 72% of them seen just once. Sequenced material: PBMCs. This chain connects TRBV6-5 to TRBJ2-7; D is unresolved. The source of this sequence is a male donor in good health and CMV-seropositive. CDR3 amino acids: CASSYSRSSYEQYF. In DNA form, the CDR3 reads TGTGCCAGCAGTTACTCGAGGAGCTCCTACGAGCAGTACTTC.